Included here is one T cell receptor beta chain sequence, with context. The sample originates from a study of cytomegalovirus exposure and HLA in healthy donors. The protocol was immunoSEQ multiplex PCR, while the TCRdb copy is restricted to in-frame clones and leaves out a portion. This table has about 63,000 clones, 80% to 90% appearing once. This CDR3 has 15 residues. Germline CDR1 reads SGHKS; CDR2 reads YYEKEE (reference sequence). Trimming pared 0 bases from V and 4 bases from J, leaving 10 bases between. The V call is TRBV5-5, the J call TRBJ1-4; D gene unclear. This sequence originates from a woman between 18 and 29 years old in good health and CMV-seronegative. Sequenced sample: PBMCs. This CDR3 reads CASSLEQLGNEKLFF. For the CDR3, the DNA is TGTGCCAGCAGCTTGGAACAGCTCGGTAATGAAAAACTGTTTTTT.